Detailed here is one TCR beta chain. What it binds is unknown. The sample originates from a study of T cell responses to AZD1222 COVID-19 vaccine. General study points: Targeting of unmutated variant regions was reportedly seen in nearly half of spike-specific TCRs.

The CDR3 covers 14 residues. Trimming took off 4 bases at V and 4 bases at J, with 11 bases between the two ends. CDR1 and CDR2 from the germline V gene are LNHDA and SQIVND (reference sequence). TCRdb's copy holds only in-frame clones and misses some; the assay was immunoSEQ multiplex PCR. The data contain under 130,000 clones, roughly 88% of them seen just once; the ten biggest clones take up roughly 5%. Sequences were derived from peripheral blood, sampled on day 0 of AZD1222 vaccination. The chain is built from TRBV19 and TRBJ2-4, with D perhaps TRBD1 (6 bases). The TCR originated in an adult in good health. The CDR3 region is CASSTRTEKNIQYF. CDR3 coding DNA: TGTGCCAGTAGTACCCGGACAGAAAAAAACATTCAGTACTTC.